The 24 T cell receptor beta chains given below trace back to one sample, sequenced in a study of Ad26.COV2.S vaccination and SARS-CoV-2 variants. Produced via immunoSEQ multiplex PCR; TCRdb's table is partial and in-frame only. The table has 380,000 or so clones, roughly 85% seen once. Treatment given: over 15 received Ad26.COV2.S at low or high dose, single or two shots; roughly 5 received placebo; per-sample allocation not given. Vaccine and placebo recipients were sampled on day 63 after the first injection. The material was peripheral blood, obtained in a trial of Ad26.COV2.S vaccine versus placebo. These receptors were collected from a person aged 18-60 years who received the Ad26.COV2.S COVID-19 vaccine or a placebo.

V is TRBV15 and J is TRBJ2-3; 7 bases fit TRBD2. The CDR3 loop spans 17 amino acids. Germline V CDR1 and CDR2: LNHNV, YYDKDF (reference sequence). Unmatched junction bases numbered 19, after V lost 6 bases and J lost 7 bases. This CDR3 reads CATRETYTGRRTNTQYF. The CDR3 DNA sequence: TGTGCCACCAGAGAAACTTATACCGGGAGGAGGACGAATACGCAGTATTTT. Filled out from reference TRBV15 and TRBJ2-3, the complete variable domain reads DAMVIQNPRYQVTQFGKPVTLSCSQTLNHNVMYWYQQKSSQAPKLLFHYYDKDFNNEADTPDNFQSRRPNTSFCFLDIRSPGLGDTAMYLCATRETYTGRRTNTQYFGPGTRLTVL.

The chain is built from TRBV19 and TRBJ2-3; D ambiguous. V dropped 4 bases and J dropped 11 bases, with 13 bases sitting between them. Germline-derived CDR1 and CDR2 are LNHDA and SQIVND (reference sequence). The CDR3 sequence is 12 residues long. CDR3 loop: CASSTRTGLQYF. The CDR3 nucleotides read TGTGCCAGTAGTACGAGGACCGGGCTGCAGTATTTT.

The chain links TRBV7-9 to TRBJ2-1; D is possibly TRBD2 (6 bases). The germline gives CDR1 SEHNR, CDR2 FQNEAQ (reference sequence). Trimming cost V 5 bases and J 9 bases, with 20 bases left between them. The CDR3 sequence is 15 residues long. This CDR3 is CASSTLPEGRGEQFF. The CDR3 DNA reads TGTGCCAGCAGCACCCTTCCGGAGGGCCGGGGTGAGCAGTTCTTC.

The CDR3 DNA sequence: TGTGCCAGCAGCTTGGGCAGTATCTACGAGCAGTACTTC. It codes for CASSLGSIYEQYF. This chain uses TRBV5-5 with TRBJ2-7; D gene unclear. The germline CDR1 and CDR2 sequences are SGHKS and YYEKEE (reference sequence). This CDR3 is built from 13 residues. The V end lost 0 bases, the J end lost 3 bases, and 7 bases lay between the germline ends.

The chain links TRBV5-1 to TRBJ2-7; 8 nucleotides agree with TRBD1. CDR1 SGHRS and CDR2 YFSETQ come from the germline V gene. The CDR3 loop spans 16 amino acids. V gave up 4 bases and J gave up 7 bases; unmatched junction bases: 16. Here the CDR3 DNA reads TGCGCCAGCAGCCCTGGAGGGGCAGGGGGCATGTTTGAGCAGTACTTC. Its protein is CASSPGGAGGMFEQYF.

V usage is TRBV27 and J usage is TRBJ2-5, with TRBD2 matching 11 bases. V lost 5 bases to trimming and J lost 4 bases; unmatched junction nucleotides: 9. In germline, CDR1 is MNHEY, CDR2 SMNVEV (reference sequence). This CDR3 comprises 16 residues. The CDR3 loop is CASSRILAGGLETQYF. CDR3 DNA: TGTGCCAGCAGTCGCATTCTAGCGGGGGGTTTAGAGACCCAGTACTTC.

A few counts support this clone. The genes are TRBV5-1 and TRBJ1-1; 8 bases line up with TRBD1. Trimming cost V 5 bases and J 5 bases; bases outside gene matches: 11. This CDR3 has 15 amino acids. The germline V gene encodes CDR1 SGHRS and CDR2 YFSETQ. The CDR3 DNA follows: TGCGCCAGCAGACTGGGGTCTACAGGGGGAACTGAAGCTTTCTTT. Its translation: CASRLGSTGGTEAFF.

This clone was found a few times. The chain links TRBV5-1 to TRBJ1-6; TRBD1 matches at 8 bases. Germline V gives CDR1 SGHRS, CDR2 YFSETQ. V gave up 3 bases and J gave up 8 bases; unmatched junction bases: 7. This CDR3 is built from 15 residues. The CDR3 sequence is CASSWTGTGDSPLHF. The CDR3 bases are TGCGCCAGCAGCTGGACCGGGACAGGAGATTCACCCCTCCACTTT.

The gene calls are TRBV14 and TRBJ2-5, with D unresolved. Germline lookup yields CDR1 SGHDN and CDR2 FVKESK. The V and J ends lost 1 base and 3 bases respectively, with 12 bases between them. The length of the CDR3 is 15 residues. CDR3 region: CASSQVRAAKETQYF. The DNA for the CDR3 is TGTGCCAGCAGCCAAGTTAGGGCGGCAAAAGAGACCCAGTACTTC.

This chain links TRBV18 with TRBJ1-1, with D perhaps TRBD1 (6 bases). Per germline, CDR1 KGHSH and CDR2 LQKENI. The CDR3 contains 16 residues. V lost 6 bases to trimming and J lost 6 bases, with 23 bases between them. DNA of the CDR3: TGTGCCAGCTCCCGACCCCCGGGGGCCAAAGGGTCTGAAGCTTTCTTT. Translation gives CASSRPPGAKGSEAFF. Looking up the rest from reference TRBV18 and TRBJ1-1 gives the full variable domain: NAGVMQNPRHLVRRRGQEARLRCSPMKGHSHVYWYRQLPEEGLKFMVYLQKENIIDESGMPKERFSAEFPKEGPSILRIQQVVRGDSAAYFCASSRPPGAKGSEAFFGQGTRLTVV.

The CDR3 sequence is CASSDTSSGGASGANVLTF. The CDR3 DNA reads as TGTGCCAGCAGTGACACGTCTAGCGGGGGGGCCTCTGGGGCCAACGTCCTGACTTTC. The V call is TRBV6-2 or TRBV6-3, the J call TRBJ2-6, with 12 bases lining up with TRBD2. CDR3 size: 19 residues. Per germline, CDR1 MNHEY and CDR2 SVGEGT. V lost 5 bases, J lost 0 bases, and 8 bases stayed unmatched.

The sample holds one count of this clone. This sample also contains other DNA sequences that code for the same CDR3. V gene TRBV2 combines with J gene TRBJ2-7; TRBD2 is a possible D gene (6 bases). Germline lookup yields CDR1 SNHLY and CDR2 FYNNEI. V was pared by 4 bases and J by 4 bases, with 14 bases between. The CDR3 has 14 residues. The CDR3 DNA reads as TGTGCCAGCAGTGGGAGGGTTTCCACTTACGAGCAGTACTTC. As protein: CASSGRVSTYEQYF. Complete variable domain (other parts from reference TRBV2 and TRBJ2-7): EPEVTQTPSHQVTQMGQEVILRCVPISNHLYFYWYRQILGQKVEFLVSFYNNEISEKSEIFDDQFSVERPDGSNFTLKIRSTKLEDSAMYFCASSGRVSTYEQYFGPGTRLTVT.

The J gene is TRBJ2-1, the V gene TRBV23-1; TRBD1 matches 10 bases. TRBV23-1 qualifies as an ORF whose function is uncertain. CDR3 length equals 16 residues. V was clipped by 4 bases and J by 3 bases; unmatched bases: 6. The DNA for the CDR3 is TGCGCCAGCAGTCTTGTTGGACAGGGGGACTACAATGAGCAGTTCTTC. This codes for CASSLVGQGDYNEQFF.

The V and J genes are TRBV6-5 and TRBJ1-2; D not resolved. This CDR3 has 15 residues. Trimming took 5 bases from V and 4 from J, leaving 17 bases between them. Germline-derived CDR1 and CDR2 are MNHEY and SVGAGI. The CDR3 DNA is TGTGCCAGCAGTCCCCAGGCCCAGGCGAGCTATGGCTACACCTTC. It encodes CASSPQAQASYGYTF.

This chain joins TRBV27 and TRBJ1-4; D gene ambiguous. The CDR3 totals 13 residues. Trimming removed 3 bases at V and 5 bases at J, with 7 bases between. Germline-derived CDR1 and CDR2 are MNHEY and SMNVEV (reference sequence). The CDR3 nucleotides read TGTGCCAGCAGTTTTGTGGGAAATGAAAAACTGTTTTTT. Protein sequence: CASSFVGNEKLFF.

The rearrangement uses TRBV3-1 (or the pseudogene TRBV3-2) and TRBJ1-4; 9 bases line up with TRBD1. Germline trimming cut 3 bases from V and 7 bases from J; bases unmatched to any gene: 12. The CDR3 is made up of 17 amino acids. The germline V gene encodes CDR1 LGHDT and CDR2 YNNKEL (reference sequence). The CDR3 bases are TGTGCCAGCAGCCATGATCTACTCCGGGACAGGGCTGAAAAACTGTTTTTT. Translation: CASSHDLLRDRAEKLFF.

The sample holds a few counts of this clone. The CDR3 is CASSLGAVPDTQYF. The CDR3 DNA reads as TGTGCCAGCAGCCTGGGAGCAGTTCCAGATACGCAGTATTTT. V gene TRBV5-6 combines with J gene TRBJ2-3; perhaps TRBD2 as D (5 bases). CDR3 length: 14 amino acids. Germline lookup yields CDR1 SGHDT and CDR2 YYEEEE. Trimming cost V 4 bases and J 4 bases, with 13 bases left between them.

This sequence joins TRBV19 and TRBJ1-1; possible D gene TRBD1, 6 bases. Germline V gives CDR1 LNHDA, CDR2 SQIVND (reference sequence). V was clipped by 5 bases and J by 5 bases, with 18 bases between them. This CDR3 has 15 residues. The CDR3 nucleotides read TGTGCCAGTAGTCTTTTTCAGGGGCCGGGGACTGAAGCTTTCTTT. Protein product: CASSLFQGPGTEAFF.

The CDR3 sequence is CASSQDRWQNTEAFF. CDR3 DNA sequence: TGTGCCAGCAGCCAAGATCGCTGGCAGAACACTGAAGCTTTCTTT. V usage is TRBV3-1 (or the pseudogene TRBV3-2) and J usage is TRBJ1-1; no clear D. This CDR3 contains 15 residues. Trimming took off 0 bases at V and 1 base at J, with 9 bases between the two ends. Germline-derived CDR1 and CDR2 are LGHDT and YNNKEL (reference sequence).

The genes are TRBV5-1 and TRBJ2-5; 12 positions match TRBD1. In germline, CDR1 is SGHRS, CDR2 YFSETQ. This CDR3 spans 15 amino acids. The V gene end was trimmed by 2 bases and the J gene end by 3 bases; junction bases not matched to a gene: 2. The CDR3 bases are TGCGCCAGCAGCTTAGGGACAGGGGGCAAAGAGACCCAGTACTTC. This codes for CASSLGTGGKETQYF.

This sequence joins TRBV5-1 and TRBJ2-6; D unclear. Germline lookup yields CDR1 SGHRS and CDR2 YFSETQ. The V end lost 0 bases, the J end lost 4 bases, and 11 bases lay between the germline ends. CDR3 length: 16 residues. The CDR3 protein is CASSLGSRIGANVLTF. The CDR3 DNA reads as TGCGCCAGCAGCTTGGGGTCGAGGATCGGGGCCAACGTCCTGACTTTC.

This clone was detected only once. The chain joins TRBV5-1 to TRBJ2-7, with D perhaps TRBD1 or TRBD2 (5 bases each). The CDR3 has 16 residues. V lost 0 bases, J lost 3 bases, and 16 bases lay in between. The germline CDR1 and CDR2 sequences are SGHRS and YFSETQ. The CDR3 region is CASSLGKGPQFYEQYF. In DNA, the CDR3 is TGCGCCAGCAGCTTGGGAAAGGGACCGCAATTCTACGAGCAGTACTTC.

The chain links TRBV28 to TRBJ2-3; 11 nucleotides align to TRBD1. This CDR3 spans 17 amino acids. After removal of 8 bases from V and 3 bases from J, the junction contained 13 bases not matched to a gene. From germline, CDR1 is MDHEN and CDR2 SYDVKM. The CDR3 protein is CASQKDRGLKRTDTQYF. The CDR3 DNA is TGTGCCAGCCAAAAGGACAGGGGGCTCAAAAGGACAGATACGCAGTATTTT. The variable domain in full, with the rest retrieved from reference TRBV28 and TRBJ2-3, is DVKVTQSSRYLVKRTGEKVFLECVQDMDHENMFWYRQDPGLGLRLIYFSYDVKMKEKGDIPEGYSVSREKKERFSLILESASTNQTSMYLCASQKDRGLKRTDTQYFGPGTRLTVL.

The rearrangement links TRBV7-2 to TRBJ2-7; 7 bases match TRBD2. The J segment lost 2 bases and the V segment lost 1 base, leaving 5 bases of the junction unmatched. There are 15 residues in the CDR3. The germline V gene has CDR1 SGHTA and CDR2 FQGNSA. The CDR3 reads CASSLEGSGAYEQYF. The CDR3 DNA reads TGTGCCAGCAGCTTAGAGGGAAGCGGGGCCTACGAGCAGTACTTC.